A selection of T cell receptor beta chains follows, all from one sample in a study of T cells in tuberculosis. Measured with immunoSEQ multiplex PCR; TCRdb has only the in-frame clones, and not every one. The data hold roughly 40,000 clones, with approximately 95% observed a single time. Sequenced material: PBMCs. The receptor set was obtained from a donor between 10 and 35 years old with latent tuberculosis or without tuberculosis infection. CDR3s include the opening cysteine and the closing phenylalanine or tryptophan. The D gene is left open where the match is weak. Clone size is stated in some rows and not others, as once, few, many or a class when expanded.

d_gene: -
v_gene: TRBV30
abundance: -
j_gene: TRBJ1-1
CDR3aa: CAWSADEAFF
CDR3nt: TGTGCCTGGAGTGCAGATGAAGCTTTCTTT

d_gene: -
v_gene: TRBV9
abundance: -
j_gene: TRBJ1-1
CDR3aa: CASTPGGSNTEAFF
CDR3nt: TGTGCCAGCACCCCGGGAGGGAGCAACACTGAAGCTTTCTTT

d_gene: -
v_gene: TRBV5-4
abundance: -
j_gene: TRBJ1-6
CDR3aa: CASSGTGTINSPLHF
CDR3nt: TGTGCCAGCAGCGGGACCGGGACAATTAATTCACCCCTCCACTTT

d_gene: TRBD2
v_gene: TRBV19
abundance: -
j_gene: TRBJ2-3
CDR3aa: CASSRLAGPSDTQYF
CDR3nt: TGTGCCAGTAGTAGGCTAGCGGGGCCCTCGGATACGCAGTATTTT

d_gene: TRBD2
v_gene: TRBV6-5
abundance: -
j_gene: TRBJ2-4
CDR3aa: CASSPGTSGINIQYF
CDR3nt: TGTGCCAGCAGTCCCGGGACTAGCGGGATAAACATTCAGTACTTC

d_gene: TRBD1
v_gene: TRBV10-3
abundance: -
j_gene: TRBJ1-1
CDR3aa: CAISLGQGVAEAFF
CDR3nt: TGTGCCATCAGTTTGGGACAGGGTGTCGCTGAAGCTTTCTTT

d_gene: -
v_gene: TRBV6-6
abundance: -
j_gene: TRBJ1-2
CDR3aa: CASSYLDSYGYTF
CDR3nt: TGTGCCAGCAGTTACCTGGACAGCTATGGCTACACCTTC

d_gene: TRBD2
v_gene: TRBV28
abundance: -
j_gene: TRBJ2-5
CDR3aa: CASSLTSGAGKTQYF
CDR3nt: TGTGCCAGCAGTTTAACTAGCGGGGCCGGAAAGACCCAGTACTTC

d_gene: TRBD2
v_gene: TRBV12-5
abundance: -
j_gene: TRBJ2-1
CDR3aa: CASGLVLSGGTHEQFF
CDR3nt: TGTGCTAGTGGTTTGGTCCTTAGCGGGGGGACCCATGAGCAGTTCTTC

d_gene: -
v_gene: TRBV5-1
abundance: -
j_gene: TRBJ1-3
CDR3aa: CASSLTGFGGNTIYF
CDR3nt: TGCGCCAGCAGCTTGACAGGGTTTGGTGGAAACACCATATATTTT

d_gene: -
v_gene: TRBV11-2
abundance: -
j_gene: TRBJ2-3
CDR3aa: CASSLGYGGRSDTQYF
CDR3nt: TGTGCCAGCAGCTTAGGTTATGGGGGCCGGTCAGATACGCAGTATTTT

d_gene: -
v_gene: TRBV27
abundance: once
j_gene: TRBJ2-5
CDR3aa: CASSSLYQETQYF
CDR3nt: TGTGCCAGCAGTTCCTTGTACCAAGAGACCCAGTACTTC

d_gene: -
v_gene: TRBV5-1
abundance: -
j_gene: TRBJ2-3
CDR3aa: CASSPDYLVGTQYF
CDR3nt: TGCGCCAGCAGCCCGGACTATCTTGTAGGTACGCAGTATTTT

d_gene: TRBD1
v_gene: TRBV25-1
abundance: -
j_gene: TRBJ1-2
CDR3aa: CASSASTGTGANYGYTF
CDR3nt: TGTGCCAGCAGTGCGTCGACAGGGACGGGTGCTAACTATGGCTACACCTTC

d_gene: TRBD1
v_gene: TRBV30
abundance: once
j_gene: TRBJ2-2
CDR3aa: CAWSPGQGNTGELFF
CDR3nt: TGTGCCTGGAGTCCGGGACAGGGAAACACCGGGGAGCTGTTTTTT

d_gene: -
v_gene: TRBV27
abundance: -
j_gene: TRBJ2-7
CDR3aa: CASSHDGNYEQYF
CDR3nt: TGTGCCAGCAGTCATGACGGGAACTACGAGCAGTACTTC

d_gene: TRBD1
v_gene: TRBV28
abundance: -
j_gene: TRBJ1-2
CDR3aa: CASSYRTGAKGYTF
CDR3nt: TGTGCCAGCAGTTACCGGACAGGGGCTAAGGGCTACACCTTC

d_gene: TRBD1
v_gene: TRBV28
abundance: -
j_gene: TRBJ1-5
CDR3aa: CASSLRDSSNQPQHF
CDR3nt: TGTGCCAGCAGTCTCCGGGACAGTAGCAATCAGCCCCAGCATTTT

d_gene: -
v_gene: TRBV28
abundance: -
j_gene: TRBJ1-5
CDR3aa: CASRTPQGHSNQPQHF
CDR3nt: TGTGCCAGCAGAACCCCACAGGGACATAGCAATCAGCCCCAGCATTTT

d_gene: -
v_gene: TRBV14
abundance: few
j_gene: TRBJ1-3
CDR3aa: CASSITGFSGNTIYF
CDR3nt: TGTGCCAGCAGCATCACAGGCTTCTCTGGAAACACCATATATTTT

d_gene: -
v_gene: TRBV4-3
abundance: -
j_gene: TRBJ1-2
CDR3aa: CASSQRGNYGYTF
CDR3nt: TGCGCCAGCAGCCAACGCGGAAACTATGGCTACACCTTC

d_gene: TRBD1
v_gene: TRBV7-9
abundance: -
j_gene: TRBJ1-2
CDR3aa: CASSQQGPNYGYTF
CDR3nt: TGTGCCAGCAGCCAACAGGGGCCTAACTATGGCTACACCTTC

d_gene: TRBD1
v_gene: TRBV4-1
abundance: -
j_gene: TRBJ2-7
CDR3aa: CASSHRTGGYEQYF
CDR3nt: TGCGCCAGCAGCCATAGGACAGGGGGCTACGAGCAGTACTTC

d_gene: -
v_gene: TRBV10-3
abundance: -
j_gene: TRBJ2-7
CDR3aa: CAIRDSRSYEQYF
CDR3nt: TGTGCCATCAGGGACAGTCGCTCCTACGAGCAGTACTTC

d_gene: TRBD2
v_gene: TRBV5-1
abundance: -
j_gene: TRBJ2-7
CDR3aa: CASSLAGRADTYEQYF
CDR3nt: TGCGCCAGCAGCTTGGCCGGGAGGGCAGATACCTACGAGCAGTACTTC

d_gene: -
v_gene: TRBV4-3
abundance: -
j_gene: TRBJ2-2
CDR3aa: CASSQDPGSNTGELFF
CDR3nt: TGCGCCAGCAGCCAAGACCCGGGTTCGAACACCGGGGAGCTGTTTTTT

d_gene: -
v_gene: TRBV7-2
abundance: -
j_gene: TRBJ2-7
CDR3aa: CASSLGYSGSYEQYF
CDR3nt: TGTGCCAGCAGCTTAGGGTATTCGGGCTCCTACGAGCAGTACTTC

d_gene: TRBD1
v_gene: TRBV11-2
abundance: -
j_gene: TRBJ1-1
CDR3aa: CASSPDRGRVETEAFF
CDR3nt: TGTGCCAGCAGCCCCGACAGGGGGCGGGTGGAAACTGAAGCTTTCTTT

d_gene: TRBD2
v_gene: TRBV4-2
abundance: -
j_gene: TRBJ2-7
CDR3aa: CASSQNSGGPGEQYF
CDR3nt: TGTGCCAGCAGCCAAAACAGCGGGGGGCCAGGGGAGCAGTACTTC

d_gene: TRBD2
v_gene: TRBV6-4
abundance: -
j_gene: TRBJ2-5
CDR3aa: CASSDSASGGQETQYF
CDR3nt: TGTGCCAGCAGTGACTCGGCTAGCGGGGGCCAAGAGACCCAGTACTTC

d_gene: -
v_gene: TRBV4-1
abundance: once
j_gene: TRBJ2-2
CDR3aa: CASSQPGVMGELFF
CDR3nt: TGCGCCAGCAGCCAACCCGGGGTTATGGGGGAGCTGTTTTTT

d_gene: -
v_gene: TRBV6-1
abundance: -
j_gene: TRBJ1-2
CDR3aa: CATLSSQGYWGGYTF
CDR3nt: TGTGCCACCCTAAGTTCTCAGGGTTATTGGGGCGGCTACACCTTC

d_gene: -
v_gene: TRBV9
abundance: -
j_gene: TRBJ1-1
CDR3aa: CASSATTGVGFTEAFF
CDR3nt: TGTGCCAGCAGCGCGACCACAGGTGTTGGGTTCACTGAAGCTTTCTTT

d_gene: TRBD1
v_gene: TRBV30
abundance: -
j_gene: TRBJ1-4
CDR3aa: CAFQGVDEKLFF
CDR3nt: TGTGCCTTTCAGGGGGTAGATGAAAAACTGTTTTTT

d_gene: -
v_gene: TRBV6-1
abundance: -
j_gene: TRBJ1-1
CDR3aa: CASSEQGTEAFF
CDR3nt: TGTGCCAGCAGTGAGCAGGGCACTGAAGCTTTCTTT

d_gene: TRBD1
v_gene: TRBV12-5
abundance: -
j_gene: TRBJ1-2
CDR3aa: CASGLRDREPLNYGYTF
CDR3nt: TGTGCTAGTGGTTTGAGGGACAGGGAACCACTTAACTATGGCTACACCTTC

d_gene: -
v_gene: TRBV28
abundance: -
j_gene: TRBJ2-7
CDR3aa: CASSFSSYEQYF
CDR3nt: TGTGCCAGCAGTTTCAGCTCCTACGAGCAGTACTTC

d_gene: TRBD1
v_gene: TRBV6-1
abundance: -
j_gene: TRBJ1-1
CDR3aa: CASRTGRNTEAFF
CDR3nt: TGTGCCAGCAGGACAGGGAGGAACACTGAAGCTTTCTTT

d_gene: TRBD1
v_gene: TRBV30
abundance: -
j_gene: TRBJ2-7
CDR3aa: CAWSPASFSQGVHEQYF
CDR3nt: TGTGCCTGGAGCCCCGCTTCTTTTTCCCAGGGGGTCCACGAGCAGTACTTC

d_gene: TRBD2
v_gene: TRBV9
abundance: -
j_gene: TRBJ2-1
CDR3aa: CASSVGASGGYPYNEQFF
CDR3nt: TGTGCCAGCAGCGTAGGGGCTAGCGGGGGGTATCCCTACAATGAGCAGTTCTTC

d_gene: -
v_gene: TRBV9
abundance: -
j_gene: TRBJ2-2
CDR3aa: CASSVGQTGELFF
CDR3nt: TGTGCCAGCAGCGTAGGACAGACCGGGGAGCTGTTTTTT

d_gene: -
v_gene: TRBV10-1
abundance: -
j_gene: TRBJ2-4
CDR3aa: CASSESRDRNIQYF
CDR3nt: TGCGCCAGCAGTGAGTCGCGGGACCGAAACATTCAGTACTTC

d_gene: TRBD1
v_gene: TRBV6-1
abundance: -
j_gene: TRBJ2-6
CDR3aa: CASRPDRAGANVLTF
CDR3nt: TGTGCCAGCAGACCCGACAGGGCTGGGGCCAACGTCCTGACTTTC

d_gene: -
v_gene: TRBV28
abundance: -
j_gene: TRBJ1-1
CDR3aa: CASSFGAATFQGEAFF
CDR3nt: TGTGCCAGCAGTTTTGGGGCCGCGACGTTTCAGGGTGAAGCTTTCTTT

d_gene: -
v_gene: TRBV4-2
abundance: -
j_gene: TRBJ1-4
CDR3aa: CASSQVWGANEKLFF
CDR3nt: TGTGCCAGCAGCCAAGTTTGGGGAGCTAATGAAAAACTGTTTTTT

d_gene: -
v_gene: TRBV19
abundance: -
j_gene: TRBJ2-7
CDR3aa: CASRGAYSEQYF
CDR3nt: TGTGCCAGTAGGGGGGCTTATAGCGAGCAGTACTTC

d_gene: TRBD1
v_gene: TRBV18
abundance: -
j_gene: TRBJ1-2
CDR3aa: CASSPDRGRGGYTF
CDR3nt: TGTGCCAGCTCACCGGACAGGGGGCGAGGAGGCTACACCTTC

d_gene: TRBD1
v_gene: TRBV6-5
abundance: -
j_gene: TRBJ2-1
CDR3aa: CASSLDRGFNEQFF
CDR3nt: TGTGCCAGCAGCCTGGACAGGGGTTTCAATGAGCAGTTCTTC

d_gene: -
v_gene: TRBV9
abundance: -
j_gene: TRBJ1-6
CDR3aa: CASSGTELNNSPLHF
CDR3nt: TGTGCCAGCAGCGGGACAGAGCTTAATAATTCACCCCTCCACTTT

d_gene: -
v_gene: TRBV29-1
abundance: -
j_gene: TRBJ1-3
CDR3aa: CSVRTASSGNTIYF
CDR3nt: TGCAGCGTGAGGACAGCCAGCTCTGGAAACACCATATATTTT

d_gene: TRBD2
v_gene: TRBV5-1
abundance: -
j_gene: TRBJ2-2
CDR3aa: CASSLSLAVDTGELFF
CDR3nt: TGCGCCAGCAGCTTAAGCCTAGCGGTGGACACCGGGGAGCTGTTTTTT

d_gene: TRBD2
v_gene: TRBV19
abundance: -
j_gene: TRBJ2-2
CDR3aa: CASRPSGANTGELFF
CDR3nt: TGTGCCAGTAGACCTAGCGGGGCGAACACCGGGGAGCTGTTTTTT

d_gene: -
v_gene: TRBV30
abundance: -
j_gene: TRBJ2-1
CDR3aa: CAWSVEGYNEQFF
CDR3nt: TGTGCCTGGAGTGTAGAGGGCTACAATGAGCAGTTCTTC

d_gene: -
v_gene: TRBV11-2
abundance: -
j_gene: TRBJ1-1
CDR3aa: CASSLDSSVVTEAFF
CDR3nt: TGTGCCAGCAGCTTAGATTCGTCGGTGGTGACTGAAGCTTTCTTT

d_gene: TRBD1
v_gene: TRBV30
abundance: -
j_gene: TRBJ1-2
CDR3aa: CAWSPGQGDGYTF
CDR3nt: TGTGCCTGGAGCCCCGGACAGGGTGATGGCTACACCTTC

d_gene: TRBD1
v_gene: TRBV2
abundance: -
j_gene: TRBJ1-5
CDR3aa: CASSEGTGGNQPQHF
CDR3nt: TGTGCCAGCAGTGAAGGGACAGGGGGCAATCAGCCCCAGCATTTT

d_gene: TRBD1
v_gene: TRBV7-2
abundance: -
j_gene: TRBJ1-6
CDR3aa: CASSLARQGRNSPLHF
CDR3nt: TGTGCCAGCAGCTTAGCGCGACAGGGGAGGAATTCACCCCTCCACTTT

d_gene: TRBD2
v_gene: TRBV6-4
abundance: -
j_gene: TRBJ2-2
CDR3aa: CASSDGGANTGELFF
CDR3nt: TGTGCCAGCAGTGACGGGGGGGCGAACACCGGGGAGCTGTTTTTT